One and the same sample provided the 8 T cell receptor beta chains below, sequenced in a study of blood T cell repertoires in COVID-19. The protocol was immunoSEQ multiplex PCR, while the TCRdb copy is restricted to in-frame clones and leaves out a portion. The sample carries 380,000 or so clones, around 87% recorded once. The specimen was PBMCs or T cells enriched from blood (not recorded which). These receptors all come from a man aged 30 to 45 who had recovered from COVID-19.

The chain has TRBV6-5 and TRBJ1-1; TRBD1 matches 7 bases. With 6 bases clipped from V and 4 bases from J, the junction kept 5 bases outside the gene matches. In germline, CDR1 is MNHEY, CDR2 SVGAGI. This CDR3 contains 13 residues. The CDR3 DNA follows: TGTGCCAGCAGCGTAGACAGGGCCACTGAAGCTTTCTTT. This encodes CASSVDRATEAFF.

This clone was recorded only once. This rearrangement joins TRBV9 to TRBJ2-5, with 12 positions matching TRBD2. Germline assignment: CDR1 SGDLS and CDR2 YYNGEE. The length of the CDR3 is 17 residues. V lost 0 bases, J lost 2 bases, and 5 bases stayed unmatched. CDR3 nucleotide sequence: TGTGCCAGCAGCGTAGCCCCGACTAGCGGGGGTCAAGAGACCCAGTACTTC. Translation gives CASSVAPTSGGQETQYF.

For this clone: The same CDR3 can be traced to other DNA sequences in this sample. This rearrangement joins TRBV5-8 to TRBJ2-3; 8 bases map to TRBD1. The V gene end was trimmed by 6 bases and the J gene end by 2 bases; junction bases not matched to a gene: 8. This CDR3 comprises 15 residues. The germline V gene has CDR1 SGHTS and CDR2 YDEGEE. The DNA for the CDR3 is TGTGCCAGCAATTTGGGGACAGGCGACACAGATACGCAGTATTTT. Its translation: CASNLGTGDTDTQYF.

The chain links TRBV5-4 to TRBJ1-6; D perhaps matches TRBD1 (6 bases). Germline assignment: CDR1 SGHNT and CDR2 YYREEE (reference sequence). The CDR3 length is 12 residues. Trimming removed 4 bases at V and 15 bases at J, with 14 bases between. The CDR3 region is CASSQTGSRLHF. The CDR3 DNA reads as TGTGCCAGCAGCCAAACAGGGTCTCGCCTCCACTTT.

About this clone itself: This sample includes further DNA sequences coding for the same CDR3. The rearrangement joins TRBV5-1 to TRBJ2-5, with D maybe TRBD2 (5 bases). This CDR3 region has 12 residues. V lost 4 bases, J lost 4 bases, and 8 bases lay in between. Germline V gene lookup returns CDR1 SGHRS and CDR2 YFSETQ. The CDR3 DNA follows: TGCGCCAGCAGCCTCCGGGGAGAGACCCAGTACTTC. Protein product: CASSLRGETQYF.

V is TRBV6-5 and J is TRBJ1-1; 11 positions match TRBD1. After removal of 6 bases from V and 13 bases from J, the junction contained 10 bases not matched to a gene. Germline assignment: CDR1 MNHEY and CDR2 SVGAGI. The CDR3 contains 13 residues. The CDR3: CASRTGTGGPGFF. CDR3 DNA: TGTGCCAGCAGGACCGGGACAGGGGGTCCTGGTTTCTTT.

This clone was counted a single time. V usage is TRBV7-9 and J usage is TRBJ1-4; no firm D call. This CDR3 contains 14 residues. V lost 5 bases, J lost 8 bases, and 15 bases lay in between. CDR1 is SEHNR and CDR2 is FQNEAQ in the germline V gene (reference sequence). The CDR3 DNA reads TGTGCCAGCAGCCACCGAGTCGGAGCGGAAAAACTGTTTTTT. Translating gives CASSHRVGAEKLFF. Together with reference TRBV7-9 and TRBJ1-4, the CDR3 gives the full variable domain: DTGVSQNPRHKITKRGQNVTFRCDPISEHNRLYWYRQTLGQGPEFLTYFQNEAQLEKSRLLSDRFSAERPKGSFSTLEIQRTEQGDSAMYLCASSHRVGAEKLFFGSGTQLSVL.

This clone was seen a single time. DNA for the CDR3: TGCAGCGTCGCGCGACAGGGGTATGGCTACACCTTC. Translated: CSVARQGYGYTF. The chain couples TRBV29-1 to TRBJ1-2; 8 nucleotides line up with TRBD1. The CDR3 spans 12 residues. Trimming removed 6 bases from V and 5 bases from J; junction bases left unmatched: 5. The germline gives CDR1 SQVTM, CDR2 ANQGSEA.